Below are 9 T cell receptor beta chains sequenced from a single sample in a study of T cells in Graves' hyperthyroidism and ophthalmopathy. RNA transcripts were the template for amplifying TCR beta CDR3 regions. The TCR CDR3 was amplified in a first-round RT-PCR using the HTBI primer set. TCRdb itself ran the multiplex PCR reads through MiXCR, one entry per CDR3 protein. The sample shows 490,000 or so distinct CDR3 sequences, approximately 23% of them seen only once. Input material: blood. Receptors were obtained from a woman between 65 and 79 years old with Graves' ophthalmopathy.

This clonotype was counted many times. The CDR3 DNA sequence: TGTGCCAGCAGGAGCCCCCCTGGTAATCAGCCCCAGCATTTT. The encoded protein is CASRSPPGNQPQHF. This sequence joins TRBV28 and TRBJ1-5, with D unclear. V lost 6 bases to trimming and J lost 4 bases, with 13 bases between them. This CDR3 comprises 14 residues. CDR1 is MDHEN and CDR2 is SYDVKM in the germline V gene.

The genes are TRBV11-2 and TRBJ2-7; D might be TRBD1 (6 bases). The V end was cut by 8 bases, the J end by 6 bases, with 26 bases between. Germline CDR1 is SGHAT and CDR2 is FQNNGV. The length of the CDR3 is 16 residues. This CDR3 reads CASGREPFVIGGEQYF. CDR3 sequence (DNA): TGTGCCAGCGGCAGGGAGCCTTTCGTCATAGGGGGCGAGCAGTACTTC.

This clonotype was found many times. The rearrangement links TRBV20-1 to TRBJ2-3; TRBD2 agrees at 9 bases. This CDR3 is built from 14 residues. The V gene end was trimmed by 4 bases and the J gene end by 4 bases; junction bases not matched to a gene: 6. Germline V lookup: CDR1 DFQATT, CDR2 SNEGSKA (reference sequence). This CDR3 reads CSATLAGDADTQYF. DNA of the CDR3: TGCAGTGCTACGTTAGCGGGAGATGCAGATACGCAGTATTTT.

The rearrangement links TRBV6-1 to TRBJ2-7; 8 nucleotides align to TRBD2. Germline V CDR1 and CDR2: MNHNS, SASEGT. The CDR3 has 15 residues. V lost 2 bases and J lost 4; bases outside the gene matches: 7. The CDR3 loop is CASSERAGVVYEQYF. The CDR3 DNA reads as TGTGCCAGCAGTGAAAGAGCGGGAGTAGTATACGAGCAGTACTTC.

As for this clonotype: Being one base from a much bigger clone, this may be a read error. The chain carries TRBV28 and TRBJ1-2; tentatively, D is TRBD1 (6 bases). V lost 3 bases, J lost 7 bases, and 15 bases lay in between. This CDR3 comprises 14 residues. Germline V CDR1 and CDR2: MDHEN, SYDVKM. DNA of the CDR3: TGTGCCAGCAGTTTCGCGCGGGGGGCCAGTGGCTACACCTTC. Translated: CASSFARGASGYTF.

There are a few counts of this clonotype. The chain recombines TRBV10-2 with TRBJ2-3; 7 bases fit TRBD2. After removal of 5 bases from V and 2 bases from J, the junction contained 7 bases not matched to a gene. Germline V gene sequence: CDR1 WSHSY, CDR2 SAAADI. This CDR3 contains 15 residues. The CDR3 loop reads CASSTPSGTTDTQYF. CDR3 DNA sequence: TGCGCCAGCAGTACCCCCAGCGGGACCACAGATACGCAGTATTTT.

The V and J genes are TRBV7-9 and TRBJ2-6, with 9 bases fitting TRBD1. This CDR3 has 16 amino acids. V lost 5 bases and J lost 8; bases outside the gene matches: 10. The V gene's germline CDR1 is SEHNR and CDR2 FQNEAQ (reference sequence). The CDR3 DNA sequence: TGTGCCAGCAGCCCTACAGGGGGCCAAAAAACCAACGTCCTGACTTTC. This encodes CASSPTGGQKTNVLTF. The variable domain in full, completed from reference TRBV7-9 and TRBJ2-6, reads DTGVSQNPRHKITKRGQNVTFRCDPISEHNRLYWYRQTLGQGPEFLTYFQNEAQLEKSRLLSDRFSAERPKGSFSTLEIQRTEQGDSAMYLCASSPTGGQKTNVLTFGAGSRLTVL.

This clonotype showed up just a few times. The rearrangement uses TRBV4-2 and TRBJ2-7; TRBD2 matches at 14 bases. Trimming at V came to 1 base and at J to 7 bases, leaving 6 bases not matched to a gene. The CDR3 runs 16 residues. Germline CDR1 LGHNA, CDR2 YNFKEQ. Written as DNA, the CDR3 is TGTGCCAGCAGCCAAGGACTAGCGGGAGGGTTGGGGGAGCAGTACTTC. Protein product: CASSQGLAGGLGEQYF.

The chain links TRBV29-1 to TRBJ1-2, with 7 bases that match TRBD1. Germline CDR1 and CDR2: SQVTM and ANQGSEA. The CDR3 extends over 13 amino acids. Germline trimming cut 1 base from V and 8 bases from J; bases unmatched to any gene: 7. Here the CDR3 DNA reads TGCAGCGTTGAAGTCACAGGGGTCAAGGGCTACACCTTC. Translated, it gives CSVEVTGVKGYTF.